The rows below give T cell receptor beta chains drawn from one sample of a study of blood T cell repertoires in COVID-19. Profiling relied on immunoSEQ multiplex PCR, and the TCRdb table lists in-frame clones only, not all of them. The sample yields more than 300,000 clones, about 87% seen once. The sequencing input was peripheral blood. All receptors derive from a woman in her 30s with COVID-19, enrolled during active disease. Each CDR3 is given with its conserved first and last residue. D genes are given only for firm matches. Expanded clones are given a class, and other clones once, few, many or no size at all.

v_call	j_call	clone_size	d_call	cdr3_aa	cdr3_nt
TRBV11-2	TRBJ2-2	NA	TRBD1	CASSFGGQGRTGELFF	TGTGCCAGCAGCTTCGGCGGACAGGGTCGCACCGGGGAGCTGTTTTTT
TRBV27	TRBJ2-1	NA	NA	CASSFSIRGNEQFF	TGTGCCAGCAGTTTTAGCATTAGGGGCAATGAGCAGTTCTTC
TRBV15	TRBJ1-2	NA	NA	CATSRDRGGGYGYTF	TGTGCCACCAGCAGAGATCGGGGGGGCGGATATGGCTACACCTTC
TRBV7-9	TRBJ2-2	NA	NA	CASSLRLTRGPGELFF	TGTGCCAGCAGCCTTAGACTTACACGAGGGCCCGGGGAGCTGTTTTTT
TRBV6-1	TRBJ2-7	NA	TRBD2	CASSIAGGPYEQYF	TGTGCCAGCAGCATAGCGGGGGGCCCCTACGAGCAGTACTTC
TRBV5-1	TRBJ2-5	few	TRBD1	CASSIGQGAETQYF	TGCGCCAGCAGCATCGGACAGGGTGCGGAGACCCAGTACTTC
TRBV5-8	TRBJ1-5	NA	TRBD1	CASSPGTDRGHQPQHF	TGTGCCAGCAGCCCAGGAACGGACAGGGGGCATCAGCCCCAGCATTTT
TRBV12-3/TRBV12-4	TRBJ2-1	NA	NA	CASSIRLEGEQFF	TGTGCCAGCAGTATAAGACTAGAAGGAGAGCAGTTCTTC
TRBV18	TRBJ1-5	NA	TRBD1	CASRDSINQPQHF	TGTGCCAGCCGGGACAGCATCAATCAGCCCCAGCATTTT
TRBV19	TRBJ1-2	NA	NA	CASSTGNGYTF	TGTGCCAGCTCAACAGGGAATGGCTACACCTTC
TRBV3-1/TRBV3-2	TRBJ1-1	NA	TRBD1	CASSQDITAGGNTEAFF	TGTGCCAGCAGCCAAGATATTACGGCAGGGGGCAACACTGAAGCTTTCTTT
TRBV3-1/TRBV3-2	TRBJ1-1	NA	TRBD1	CASSQKRGQGARSTEAFF	TGTGCCAGCAGCCAAAAAAGGGGACAGGGGGCGCGGTCCACTGAAGCTTTCTTT
TRBV2	TRBJ2-3	NA	TRBD2	CASSELAGGPIGSTDTQYF	TGTGCCAGCAGTGAACTAGCGGGGGGGCCGATTGGCAGCACAGATACGCAGTATTTT
TRBV18	TRBJ1-5	NA	TRBD1	CASSPGGTGRQPQHF	TGTGCCAGCTCACCGGGGGGGACAGGGAGGCAGCCCCAGCATTTT
TRBV5-6	TRBJ2-1	NA	TRBD2	CASSLLGGGVYNEQFF	TGTGCCAGCAGCCTGTTAGGCGGGGGGGTCTACAATGAGCAGTTCTTC
TRBV30	TRBJ1-2	NA	NA	CAWSGGGGYTF	TGTGCCTGGAGTGGAGGCGGGGGCTACACCTTC
TRBV6-2/TRBV6-3	TRBJ2-3	NA	NA	CASSYPTGTSTDTQYF	TGTGCCAGCAGTTACCCGACAGGGACTAGCACAGATACGCAGTATTTT
TRBV2	TRBJ2-5	NA	TRBD2	CATASPGGQETQYF	TGTGCCACCGCAAGCCCGGGGGGCCAAGAGACCCAGTACTTC
TRBV9	TRBJ2-1	NA	TRBD1	CASSDSMDRGHNEQFF	TGTGCCAGCAGCGATTCCATGGACAGGGGTCACAATGAGCAGTTCTTC
TRBV9	TRBJ1-3	NA	TRBD1	CASSVDAGGYGNTIYF	TGTGCCAGCAGCGTAGATGCAGGGGGCTATGGAAACACCATATATTTT
TRBV18	TRBJ1-6	NA	TRBD1	CASSPRQGFSYNSPLHF	TGTGCCAGCTCACCAAGACAGGGGTTTTCCTATAATTCACCCCTCCACTTT
TRBV11-2	TRBJ2-1	NA	NA	CASSLFRGLNEQFF	TGTGCCAGCAGCTTATTCCGTGGGCTAAATGAGCAGTTCTTC
TRBV9	TRBJ1-6	NA	NA	CASSVEGSRRRSSYNSPLHF	TGTGCCAGCAGCGTAGAGGGTTCCAGACGGAGGAGCTCCTATAATTCACCCCTCCACTTT
TRBV6-6	TRBJ2-7	once	TRBD2	CASVGLAAGEQYF	TGTGCCAGCGTCGGACTAGCGGCGGGGGAGCAGTACTTC
TRBV11-2	TRBJ2-1	NA	TRBD2	CASSLGGGAPWEQFF	TGTGCCAGCAGCTTAGGCGGGGGAGCCCCATGGGAGCAGTTCTTC
TRBV6-2/TRBV6-3	TRBJ2-3	few	NA	CASSYQTGVRDTQYF	TGTGCCAGCAGTTACCAGACGGGTGTTCGGGATACGCAGTATTTT
TRBV7-8	TRBJ2-2	NA	NA	CASSSGRGAGELFF	TGTGCCAGCAGCTCAGGCCGGGGTGCCGGGGAGCTGTTTTTT
TRBV5-1	TRBJ1-2	once	TRBD1	CASSEDRGNYGYTF	TGCGCCAGCAGCGAAGACAGGGGAAACTATGGCTACACCTTC
TRBV28	TRBJ1-1	few	NA	CASSLKFLSTEAFF	TGTGCCAGCAGTTTAAAGTTTTTGAGCACTGAAGCTTTCTTT
TRBV12-3/TRBV12-4	TRBJ1-4	once	TRBD1	CASRQGPLGWMFF	TGTGCCAGCAGACAGGGGCCACTTGGATGGATGTTTTTT
TRBV19	TRBJ1-5	NA	TRBD1	CASRTGAYNQPQHF	TGTGCCAGTAGGACAGGGGCCTACAATCAGCCCCAGCATTTT
TRBV5-1	TRBJ1-5	NA	NA	CASSLAQGQPQHF	TGCGCCAGCAGCTTGGCACAGGGCCAGCCCCAGCATTTT
TRBV23-1	TRBJ1-5	NA	NA	CASNPLIGGANQPQHF	TGCGCCAGCAACCCTCTAATCGGGGGGGCCAATCAGCCCCAGCATTTT
TRBV11-2	TRBJ2-7	few	NA	CASSLDPYEQYF	TGTGCCAGCAGCTTAGACCCGTACGAGCAGTACTTC
TRBV7-9	TRBJ2-5	NA	TRBD1	CASSSYSGTETSQETQYF	TGTGCCAGCAGCTCCTACTCCGGGACAGAGACTTCCCAAGAGACCCAGTACTTC